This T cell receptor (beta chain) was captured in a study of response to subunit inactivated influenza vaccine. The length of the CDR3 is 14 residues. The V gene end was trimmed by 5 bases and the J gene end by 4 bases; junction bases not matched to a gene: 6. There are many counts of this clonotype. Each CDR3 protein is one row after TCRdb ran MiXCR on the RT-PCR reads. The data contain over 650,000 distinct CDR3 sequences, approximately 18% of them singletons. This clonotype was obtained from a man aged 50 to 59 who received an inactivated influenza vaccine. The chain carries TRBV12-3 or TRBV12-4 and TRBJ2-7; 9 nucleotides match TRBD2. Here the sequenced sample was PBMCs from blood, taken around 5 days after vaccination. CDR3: CASSAAAGGYEQYF. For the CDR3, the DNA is TGTGCCAGCAGTGCCGCAGCGGGGGGATACGAGCAGTACTTC.